This passage covers 17 T cell receptor beta chains from one sample sequenced in a study of lymphopenia after photon versus proton radiotherapy (dated by TCRdb to the late 2010s). Library preparation was by the immunoSEQ multiplex PCR assay. TCRdb re-hosts the immuneACCESS table, in-frame sequences only. Its copies lack some clones; in the studies checked, an unresolved V gene accounts for under half of them, and the cause for the rest is not known. Present in this sample are some 31,000 clones, 75% to 90% of which were seen just once. The biggest ten clones account for around 15% of the sample. Sequenced material: peripheral blood, taken from a patient treated with proton-based radiotherapy. These TCRs come from a woman in her sixties or seventies with pancreatic cancer.

This chain connects TRBV11-1 to TRBJ1-2; no definite D call. V was trimmed by 1 base and J by 8 bases, leaving 11 bases between them. Germline-derived CDR1 and CDR2 are SGHAT and FQDESV (reference sequence). The CDR3 totals 13 residues. CDR3 protein: CASSLGGGFGYTF. CDR3 DNA sequence: TGTGCCAGCAGCTTAGGAGGAGGGTTCGGCTACACCTTC.

The chain combines TRBV5-8 with TRBJ1-5, with a possible D match to TRBD1 (6 bases). The length of the CDR3 is 14 residues. Trimming stripped 4 bases from V and 4 bases from J, with 12 bases between. The germline V gene has CDR1 SGHTS and CDR2 YDEGEE. The CDR3 region is CASSRKGVNQPQHF. The CDR3, as DNA: TGTGCCAGCAGCCGGAAGGGGGTTAATCAGCCCCAGCATTTT. The variable domain in full, completed from reference TRBV5-8 and TRBJ1-5, reads EAGVTQSPTHLIKTRGQQATLRCSPISGHTSVYWYQQALGLGLQFLLWYDEGEERNRGNFPPRFSGRQFPNYSSELNVNALELEDSALYLCASSRKGVNQPQHFGDGTRLSIL.

CDR3 amino acids: CASSFDSAYNEQFF. CDR3 sequence (DNA): TGTGCCAGCAGCTTTGATTCGGCCTACAATGAGCAGTTCTTC. The rearrangement joins TRBV7-2 to TRBJ2-1; D not resolved. Germline lookup yields CDR1 SGHTA and CDR2 FQGNSA. This CDR3 has 14 amino acids. V was cut by 3 bases and J by 2 bases, with 8 bases left in between.

The CDR3 DNA is TGTGCCAGCAGCTTAATCGCGGGAGCGCCTACGCAGTATTTT. Protein: CASSLIAGAPTQYF. V gene TRBV5-8 combines with J gene TRBJ2-3; TRBD2 agrees at 7 bases. In germline, CDR1 is SGHTS, CDR2 YDEGEE. The CDR3 is made up of 14 amino acids. J gave up 8 bases and V 2 bases, and 8 bases lay outside the gene matches.

The chain recombines TRBV4-1 with TRBJ2-1; D gene ambiguous. V shed 0 bases and J shed 0 bases, with 6 bases lying between them. CDR1 is MGHRA, CDR2 YSYEKL, per germline. The CDR3 sequence is 15 residues long. The CDR3 region is CASSQEAYSYNEQFF. The CDR3 DNA is TGCGCCAGCAGCCAAGAAGCGTACTCCTACAATGAGCAGTTCTTC.

This chain connects TRBV13 to TRBJ2-3; D is perhaps TRBD2 (6 bases). Trimming took off 1 base at V and 6 bases at J, with 14 bases between the two ends. This CDR3 has 15 amino acids. Germline CDR1 and CDR2: PRHDT and FYEKMQ (reference sequence). The CDR3 region is CASSLVAGGEDTQYF. The CDR3 DNA reads as TGTGCCAGCAGCTTAGTAGCAGGCGGGGAGGATACGCAGTATTTT.

V is TRBV19 and J is TRBJ2-1; D perhaps matches TRBD1 (6 bases). V shed 6 bases and J shed 4 bases, with 16 bases lying between them. Germline loops: CDR1 LNHDA, CDR2 SQIVND (reference sequence). CDR3 size: 15 residues. The CDR3 here is CASSPGHFLYNEQFF. CDR3 bases: TGTGCCAGTAGCCCGGGACACTTTTTATACAATGAGCAGTTCTTC.

The rearrangement joins TRBV5-1 to TRBJ1-5, with no clear D. Looked up from germline, CDR1 is SGHRS and CDR2 is YFSETQ. CDR3 length: 13 amino acids. Trimming took 0 bases from V and 4 from J, leaving 5 bases between them. The CDR3 spells CASSLAVNQPQHF. DNA for the CDR3: TGCGCCAGCAGCTTGGCCGTTAATCAGCCCCAGCATTTT.

The rearrangement links TRBV7-3 to TRBJ2-1; 7 bases agree with TRBD2. After removal of 5 bases from V and 8 bases from J, the junction contained 9 bases not matched to a gene. CDR3 length: 14 residues. Germline assignment: CDR1 SGHTA and CDR2 FQGTGA. In DNA form, the CDR3 reads TGTGCCAGCAGCCGCGGCGGGAGCAGCGATGAGCAGTTCTTC. This sequence encodes CASSRGGSSDEQFF.

The CDR3 sequence: CASSETPAGGNYEQYF. For the CDR3, the DNA is TGTGCCAGCAGTGAAACCCCCGCAGGGGGGAACTACGAGCAGTACTTC. The chain uses TRBV2 and TRBJ2-7; D possibly corresponds to TRBD1 (7 bases). There are 16 residues in the CDR3. V was trimmed by 2 bases and J by 3 bases, leaving 17 bases between them. Germline lookup yields CDR1 SNHLY and CDR2 FYNNEI.

This chain uses TRBV5-1 with TRBJ2-2, with D perhaps TRBD2 (5 bases). The CDR3 is 14 amino acids. Trimming left V 2 bases short and J 6 bases short, with 11 bases between. Germline lookup yields CDR1 SGHRS and CDR2 YFSETQ. CDR3 sequence: CASSLRGEAGELFF. For the CDR3, the DNA is TGCGCCAGCAGCTTACGGGGAGAAGCCGGGGAGCTGTTTTTT.

The sample holds one count of this clone. The rearrangement uses TRBV11-1 and TRBJ1-5; D gene ambiguous. The CDR3 is made up of 15 amino acids. Per germline, CDR1 SGHAT and CDR2 FQDESV (reference sequence). V lost 3 bases and J 1 base, leaving 10 bases between the germline ends. The CDR3 region is CASSLRGGSNQPQHF. The DNA for the CDR3 is TGTGCCAGCAGCTTGCGGGGAGGGAGCAATCAGCCCCAGCATTTT.

In this sample, this clone turned up a few times. In DNA, the CDR3 is TGTGCCAGCAGCGTATCCGGGGGTTTAGGAAACACCATATATTTT. It translates to CASSVSGGLGNTIYF. The chain joins TRBV9 to TRBJ1-3; a weak D match, TRBD1 (5 bases). The CDR3 covers 15 residues. Deletions cut 1 base from V and 4 bases from J, with 12 bases between. Germline V gene sequence: CDR1 SGDLS, CDR2 YYNGEE.

The V and J genes are TRBV7-6 and TRBJ2-5, with D possibly being TRBD1 (6 bases). The CDR3 covers 16 residues. Trimming removed 1 base at V and 0 bases at J, with 12 bases between. Per the germline V gene, CDR1 is SGHVS and CDR2 is FNYEAQ. The DNA of the CDR3 is TGTGCCAGCAGCTTAGAAGCAGGGGCGAACCAAGAGACCCAGTACTTC. It yields the protein CASSLEAGANQETQYF.

This chain uses TRBV7-2 with TRBJ1-5; D unresolved. CDR3 size: 15 residues. V was trimmed by 6 bases and J by 6 bases, leaving 18 bases between them. Germline CDR1 is SGHTA and CDR2 is FQGNSA. CDR3 residues: CASSSDFFVRQPQHF. CDR3 coding DNA: TGTGCCAGCAGTTCAGACTTTTTTGTGCGTCAGCCCCAGCATTTT.

The J gene is TRBJ1-1, the V gene TRBV29-1; maybe TRBD1 (5 bases). Deletions cut 7 bases from V and 4 bases from J, with 19 bases between. This CDR3 comprises 14 residues. Germline lookup yields CDR1 SQVTM and CDR2 ANQGSEA. CDR3: CSGVGRGSATEAFF. In DNA form, the CDR3 reads TGCAGCGGGGTCGGAAGGGGATCGGCCACTGAAGCTTTCTTT.

The chain is built from TRBV6-5 and TRBJ1-2; TRBD1 aligns across 8 bases. Germline-derived CDR1 and CDR2 are MNHEY and SVGAGI. The V segment lost 6 bases and the J segment 0 bases; nucleotides outside the gene matches: 0. The CDR3 sequence is 13 residues long. The CDR3 bases are TGTGCCAGCAGGGACAGGGCTAACTATGGCTACACCTTC. Its protein product is CASRDRANYGYTF.